The 10 T cell receptor beta chains given below trace back to one sample, sequenced in a study of CXCR3-negative and CXCR3-positive naive CD8 T cells. Notes on the study in general: The TRB CDR3s that CXCR3-positive naive cells carried were more hydrophobic than those of CXCR3-negative naive cells.

TRB cDNA was prepared as libraries by UMI-labeled 5' RACE. TCRdb processed the 5' RACE reads again and assigns one entry to each CDR3 protein, with no DNA. This sample's clone table lists 100,000 or so distinct CDR3 sequences. No antigens are known for them. The sequenced sample consisted of naive CXCR3+ CD8+ T cells from blood. Subset: CD45RO-CCR7+CD27+CD95- naive CD8+ T cells expressing CXCR3 (TNR3+). The origin of the receptors is a human donor in good health. Some clones in this sample may be carry-over from other donors' samples.

The CDR3 sequence is CASGLATGTFTDTQYF. V and J are TRBV12-5 and TRBJ2-3; the D call of TRBD1 rests on TCRdb alone, since no DNA is present to check it. The CDR3 has 16 residues. Looked up from germline, CDR1 is LGHNT and CDR2 is FRNRAP. The whole variable domain, remainder taken from reference TRBV12-5 and TRBJ2-3, is DARVTQTPRHKVTEMGQEVTMRCQPILGHNTVFWYRQTMMQGLELLAYFRNRAPLDDSGMPKDRFSAEMPDATLATLKIQPSEPRDSAVYFCASGLATGTFTDTQYFGPGTRLTVL.

The rearrangement uses TRBV29-1 and TRBJ1-1; the D call of TRBD1 rests on TCRdb alone, since no DNA is present to check it. Germline assignment: CDR1 SQVTM and CDR2 ANQGSEA. CDR3 length equals 16 residues. The CDR3 reads CSVDGDRGALNTEAFF.

This chain connects TRBV28 to TRBJ1-3. Germline CDR1 and CDR2: MDHEN and SYDVKM. This CDR3 is 16 amino acids long. The CDR3 reads CASSLDGYNSGNTIYF.

This chain connects TRBV28 to TRBJ2-3. There are 14 residues in the CDR3. Germline assignment: CDR1 MDHEN and CDR2 SYDVKM. The CDR3 here is CASSFRSSTDTQYF.

CDR3: CASSVDNEQYF. The chain combines TRBV28 with TRBJ2-7. Germline-derived CDR1 and CDR2 are MDHEN and SYDVKM. This CDR3 has 11 amino acids.

The CDR3: CSARPPREGNTIYF. The gene calls are TRBV20-1 and TRBJ1-3; the TRBD1 assignment by TCRdb is unverifiable without DNA. CDR1 and CDR2 (germline): DFQATT, SNEGSKA (reference sequence). The CDR3 consists of 14 residues.

J is TRBJ1-1 and V is TRBV6-5; the D call of TRBD1 rests on TCRdb alone, since no DNA is present to check it. Germline V lookup: CDR1 MNHEY, CDR2 SVGAGI. The CDR3 runs to 15 residues. The CDR3 spells CASSGRGYLNTEAFF.

V usage is TRBV4-2 and J usage is TRBJ1-1; TCRdb's D call of TRBD1 is untestable without DNA. Germline CDR1 is LGHNA and CDR2 is YNFKEQ. The CDR3 has 17 amino acids. The CDR3 loop is CASSQDQWGGRGAEAFF.

This chain joins TRBV11-2 and TRBJ1-2; with no DNA, the TCRdb D assignment of TRBD1 cannot be verified. The CDR3 length is 15 residues. Per germline, CDR1 SGHAT and CDR2 FQNNGV. The CDR3 region is CASGLIEGANYGYTF.

The chain carries TRBV14 and TRBJ2-7; TCRdb returns TRBD1, unconfirmable since there is no DNA. Germline CDR1 is SGHDN and CDR2 is FVKESK. There are 17 residues in the CDR3. The CDR3 spells CASSQAPGRGSVFEQYF.